Shown below are 14 T cell receptor beta chains from a single sample sequenced in a study of T cell changes during pregnancy in multiple sclerosis. Method: immunoSEQ multiplex PCR; TCRdb's copy keeps in-frame clones and lacks some. The profile shows approximately 44,000 clones, about nine tenths of them singletons. Source: CD4+ T cells from peripheral blood mononuclear cells, taken in the first trimester of pregnancy. The receptors originated from a female donor with multiple sclerosis, enrolled in a pregnancy study.

This clone occurred once. V usage is TRBV28 and J usage is TRBJ2-5, with D tentatively TRBD1 (6 bases). Germline V gene lookup returns CDR1 MDHEN and CDR2 SYDVKM. The CDR3 sequence is 13 residues long. V was trimmed by 6 bases and J by 5 bases, leaving 13 bases between them. CDR3 in DNA: TGTGCCAGCAGACCCACAGGGATGGAGACCCAGTACTTC. Translating it yields CASRPTGMETQYF.

The genes are TRBV15 and TRBJ2-7; TRBD2 aligns across 7 bases. Germline V gives CDR1 LNHNV, CDR2 YYDKDF (reference sequence). The CDR3 contains 15 residues. V lost 2 bases and J lost 2; bases outside the gene matches: 6. CDR3: CATSRNSRGAYEQYF. The CDR3 nucleotides are TGTGCCACCAGCAGAAATTCTCGGGGGGCCTACGAGCAGTACTTC.

DNA for the CDR3: TGCGCCAGCAGCCAGTTGTTAGGAGGGGGCACAAGCGAGCAGTACTTC. Its protein is CASSQLLGGGTSEQYF. The J gene is TRBJ2-7, the V gene TRBV4-3; a weak D match, TRBD1 (7 bases). Deletions cut 3 bases from V and 6 bases from J, with 21 bases between. Germline V lookup: CDR1 LGHNA, CDR2 YSLEER. The CDR3 is made up of 16 amino acids.

The chain combines TRBV5-1 with TRBJ2-1; 10 bases are a match to TRBD2. Unmatched junction bases numbered 9, after V lost 4 bases and J lost 2 bases. Per germline, CDR1 SGHRS and CDR2 YFSETQ. This CDR3 region has 17 residues. The CDR3 bases are TGCGCCAGCAGCCACGTCCTAGCGGGAGCCACCTACAATGAGCAGTTCTTC. It yields the protein CASSHVLAGATYNEQFF.

This chain links TRBV7-9 with TRBJ2-1; 7 bases are shared with TRBD1. Trimming cost V 3 bases and J 10 bases; bases outside gene matches: 9. Germline V lookup: CDR1 SEHNR, CDR2 FQNEAQ (reference sequence). This CDR3 comprises 14 residues. CDR3 DNA: TGTGCCAGCAGCTTGACCCGGGACAGAGAAGAGCAGTTCTTC. It encodes CASSLTRDREEQFF.

The chain joins TRBV5-1 to TRBJ2-1; 11 positions match TRBD2. CDR3 length: 18 amino acids. Per germline, CDR1 SGHRS and CDR2 YFSETQ. Trimming took 4 bases from V and 0 from J; bases not matched to a gene: 9. This chain's CDR3 is CASSKGLAVLSSYNEQFF. CDR3 DNA sequence: TGCGCCAGCAGCAAGGGACTAGCGGTCCTGAGCTCCTACAATGAGCAGTTCTTC.

The J gene is TRBJ1-5, the V gene TRBV6-5; 11 bases fit TRBD1. The CDR3 is 15 amino acids. J gave up 6 bases and V 6 bases, and 7 bases lay outside the gene matches. The germline V gene encodes CDR1 MNHEY and CDR2 SVGAGI. In DNA, the CDR3 is TGTGCCAGCAGCCCGAGGACAGGGGGCTTTCAGCCCCAGCATTTT. It encodes CASSPRTGGFQPQHF.

V and J are TRBV11-3 and TRBJ2-7; D might be TRBD1 (6 bases). Germline loops: CDR1 SGHNT, CDR2 YENEEA. This CDR3 spans 12 amino acids. V was clipped by 5 bases and J by 2 bases, with 7 bases between them. The CDR3 nucleotides are TGTGCCAGCAGCCGGGACACCTACGAGCAGTACTTC. Its translation is CASSRDTYEQYF.

V and J are TRBV4-1 and TRBJ2-1; possible D gene TRBD2, 5 bases. This CDR3 comprises 16 residues. Germline V gene lookup returns CDR1 MGHRA and CDR2 YSYEKL. Trimming took off 0 bases at V and 0 bases at J, with 9 bases between the two ends. CDR3 protein: CASSQDEGYSYNEQFF. In nucleotides, the CDR3 is TGCGCCAGCAGCCAAGACGAGGGATACTCCTACAATGAGCAGTTCTTC.

The V call is TRBV18, the J call TRBJ1-5; no clear D. The CDR3 covers 15 residues. Germline CDR1 KGHSH, CDR2 LQKENI. Trimming cost V 3 bases and J 1 base, with 10 bases left between them. CDR3 in DNA: TGTGCCAGCTCACCTACTCCGGGAAGCAATCAGCCCCAGCATTTT. It specifies CASSPTPGSNQPQHF.

The CDR3 loop is CASSVGARGKDQAGAQGYEQYF. The CDR3 DNA reads as TGTGCCAGCAGCGTAGGAGCCCGGGGGAAAGATCAAGCGGGAGCACAAGGTTACGAGCAGTACTTC. The rearrangement links TRBV9 to TRBJ2-7; 8 bases map to TRBD2. The CDR3 length is 22 residues. Germline values: CDR1 SGDLS, CDR2 YYNGEE. V shed 0 bases and J 4 bases; nucleotides not matched to a gene: 27.

V is TRBV5-6 and J is TRBJ2-2; 7 bases line up with TRBD2. There are 14 residues in the CDR3. The ends lost 4 bases at V and 7 bases at J; junction bases unmatched: 7. CDR1 is SGHDT, CDR2 YYEEEE, per germline. The CDR3 DNA is TGTGCCAGCAGCCTGGCGGGGGACTTCGGGGAGCTGTTTTTT. Protein: CASSLAGDFGELFF.

The chain uses TRBV28 and TRBJ2-1; 7 nucleotides align to TRBD2. The CDR3 totals 14 residues. Germline loops: CDR1 MDHEN, CDR2 SYDVKM. V dropped 7 bases and J dropped 3; count of bases not matched to a gene: 6. The CDR3 protein is CASTRRDYYNEQFF. The CDR3 DNA sequence: TGTGCCAGCACCCGCCGGGACTACTACAATGAGCAGTTCTTC.

V and J are TRBV7-2 and TRBJ2-1; maybe TRBD1 (5 bases). Trimming stripped 6 bases from V and 0 bases from J, with 24 bases between. This CDR3 has 19 residues. The V gene's germline CDR1 is SGHTA and CDR2 FQGNSA. This CDR3 is CASSPRARVQSSSYNEQFF. The DNA of the CDR3 is TGTGCCAGCAGTCCCAGGGCCAGGGTACAGAGCAGCTCCTACAATGAGCAGTTCTTC.